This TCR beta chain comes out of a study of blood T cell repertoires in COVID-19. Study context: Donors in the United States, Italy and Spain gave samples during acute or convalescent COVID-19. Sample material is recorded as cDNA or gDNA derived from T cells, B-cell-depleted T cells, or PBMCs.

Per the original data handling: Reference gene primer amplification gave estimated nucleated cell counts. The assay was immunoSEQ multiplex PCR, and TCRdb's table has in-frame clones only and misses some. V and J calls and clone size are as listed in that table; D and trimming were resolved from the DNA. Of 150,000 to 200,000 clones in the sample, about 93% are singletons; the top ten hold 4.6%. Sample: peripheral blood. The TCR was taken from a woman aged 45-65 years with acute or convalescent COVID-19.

The CDR3 bases are TGTGCCAGCAGCCCCGCGGGGCTAGCCAAAAACATTCAGTACTTC. It is translated as CASSPAGLAKNIQYF. J is TRBJ2-4 and V is TRBV13; tentatively, D is TRBD2 (6 bases). Per germline, CDR1 PRHDT and CDR2 FYEKMQ (reference sequence). The CDR3 is 15 residues long. The V end was cut by 5 bases, the J end by 0 bases, with 11 bases between. Full variable domain (missing parts from reference TRBV13 and TRBJ2-4): AAGVIQSPRHLIKEKRETATLKCYPIPRHDTVYWYQQGPGQDPQFLISFYEKMQSDKGSIPDRFSAQQFSDYHSELNMSSLELGDSALYFCASSPAGLAKNIQYFGAGTRLSVL.